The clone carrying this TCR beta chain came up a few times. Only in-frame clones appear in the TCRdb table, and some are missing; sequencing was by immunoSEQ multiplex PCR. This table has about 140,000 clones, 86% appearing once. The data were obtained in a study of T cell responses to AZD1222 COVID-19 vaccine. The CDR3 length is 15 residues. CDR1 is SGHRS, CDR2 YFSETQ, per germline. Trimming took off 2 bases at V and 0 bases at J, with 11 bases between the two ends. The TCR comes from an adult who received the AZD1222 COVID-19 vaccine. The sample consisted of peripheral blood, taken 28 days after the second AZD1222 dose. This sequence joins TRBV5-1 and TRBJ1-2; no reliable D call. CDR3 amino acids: CASSFNRSANYGYTF. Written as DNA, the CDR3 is TGCGCCAGCAGCTTTAACCGTTCAGCTAACTATGGCTACACCTTC.